Described below is a single T cell receptor (beta chain) sequence and its context. Its antigen is currently unknown. Treatment reported: some 19 received Ad26.COV2.S at low or high dose, single or two shots; roughly five received placebo; per-sample allocation not given. Each sample was drawn 63 days after the first injection (of vaccine or placebo). Assay used: immunoSEQ multiplex PCR; TCRdb lists only in-frame clones, some missing. In the table there are nearly 400,000 clones, approximately 90% of which are singletons. The sample is drawn from a study of Ad26.COV2.S vaccination and SARS-CoV-2 variants. Study-level results: Across vaccine and placebo recipients, the breadth of non-spike TCRs was similar. There was a possibility that the TCR breadth and depth analyses underestimated total T cell responses.

CDR1 is LGHNA and CDR2 is YNFKEQ in the germline V gene. V dropped 3 bases and J dropped 4 bases, with 12 bases sitting between them. The CDR3 loop spans 14 amino acids. The rearrangement links TRBV4-2 to TRBJ1-2, with D perhaps matching TRBD1 (5 bases). The source of this sequence is a person aged 18 to 59 who received the Ad26.COV2.S COVID-19 vaccine or a placebo. The specimen was peripheral blood, collected in a trial of Ad26.COV2.S vaccine versus placebo. The CDR3 DNA reads as TGTGCCAGCAGCCAGACGGGACGGACCTATGGCTACACCTTC. The encoded protein is CASSQTGRTYGYTF.